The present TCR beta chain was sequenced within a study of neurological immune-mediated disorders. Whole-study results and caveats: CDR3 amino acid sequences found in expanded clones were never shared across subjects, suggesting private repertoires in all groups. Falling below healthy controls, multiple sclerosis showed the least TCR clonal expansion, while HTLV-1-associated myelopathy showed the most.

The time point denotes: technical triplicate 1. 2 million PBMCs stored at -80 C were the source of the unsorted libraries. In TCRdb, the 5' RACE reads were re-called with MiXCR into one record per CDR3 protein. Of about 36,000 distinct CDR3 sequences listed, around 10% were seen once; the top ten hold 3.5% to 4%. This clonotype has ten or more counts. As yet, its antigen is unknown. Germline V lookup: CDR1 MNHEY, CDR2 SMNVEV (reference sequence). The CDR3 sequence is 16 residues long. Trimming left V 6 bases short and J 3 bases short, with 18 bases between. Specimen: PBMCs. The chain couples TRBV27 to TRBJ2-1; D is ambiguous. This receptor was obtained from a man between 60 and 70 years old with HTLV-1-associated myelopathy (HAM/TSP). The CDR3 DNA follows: TGTGCCAGCAGGGCTACCAGCGCTGATAACTACAATGAGCAGTTCTTC. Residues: CASRATSADNYNEQFF.